The subject of this entry is one T cell receptor (beta chain). The antigen it recognizes is unknown. No much larger clone exists at a distance of one base, and base qualities are not known. The data derive from a study of blood T cell repertoires in COVID-19 (dated by TCRdb to the early 2020s). The study in broad terms: Collaborator samples came from the United States, Italy and Spain and covered acute and convalescent phases of COVID-19. The prospective study material was composed of cDNA or gDNA derived from T cells, B-cell-depleted T cells, or PBMCs. The dataset comprised deeply sampled blood TCRbeta repertoires from subjects exposed to, actively infected with, or recovered from COVID-19. A freely available public database, intended as a resource for researchers studying the immune response to SARS-CoV-2, is where the repertoires were released. The samples were drawn from the first 160 participants of the ongoing ImmuneRACE study and from more than 1,000 subjects provided by 6 global collaborators. A de-identified subject ID, COVID-19 status, age in years and sex were almost always included in the sample metadata. HLA class I and class II types, where available, came from metadata supplied by the sample provider rather than from assay-based typing.

One collaborating source in Seattle enrolled patients during active infection and followed them longitudinally through the course of disease. The collaborating institutions used their own protocols to collect whole blood in K2EDTA tubes. For TCRbeta analysis, collaborators shipped samples as frozen whole blood, isolated PBMCs, or DNA extracted from either of those sample types. Summary of the overall study and its limitations: The quantity of clinical and demographic metadata differed by source and by participant and was supplied without curation.

The CDR3, from cysteine to phenylalanine, totals 15 residues. Only the CDR3 region is kept as DNA, spanning 45 bases read in frame from base 1. Taken from the germline V gene, the CDR1 and CDR2 loops are SGHRS and YFSETQ. V is cut by 0 bases and J by 0 bases, and the space between the germline ends is 6 bases. TCRbeta CDR3 regions were amplified from genomic DNA by means of the immunoSEQ Assay, a bias-controlled multiplex PCR. For the original study's pipeline: Within the assay, amplification of reference gene primers was used to estimate how many nucleated cells each sample contained. To quantify the absolute abundance of each unique TCRbeta CDR3 rearrangement, sequence reads were collapsed and filtered. For each sample, productive Simpson clonality was calculated as the square root of Simpson's diversity index across productive rearrangements. TCRdb carries this immuneACCESS record with in-frame sequences only. Its versions omit some clonotypes, under half of them owing to an unresolved V gene in the studies checked, with the rest unexplained. D and trimming come from the DNA, and the V and J calls and clone size come from that table. A total of about 130,000 clones appear in this sample, 86% of them only once. The leading ten clones occupy over 9.5% of the sample.

The specimen was peripheral blood. The receptor was isolated from a woman in her 70s with COVID-19, enrolled during active disease. The sequence joins TRBV5-1 to TRBJ2-2, with a tentative D gene TRBD2 over 5 matching bases. The CDR3 region has the sequence CASSLEAANTGELFF. DNA sequence: TGCGCCAGCAGCTTGGAAGCGGCGAACACCGGGGAGCTGTTTTTT.